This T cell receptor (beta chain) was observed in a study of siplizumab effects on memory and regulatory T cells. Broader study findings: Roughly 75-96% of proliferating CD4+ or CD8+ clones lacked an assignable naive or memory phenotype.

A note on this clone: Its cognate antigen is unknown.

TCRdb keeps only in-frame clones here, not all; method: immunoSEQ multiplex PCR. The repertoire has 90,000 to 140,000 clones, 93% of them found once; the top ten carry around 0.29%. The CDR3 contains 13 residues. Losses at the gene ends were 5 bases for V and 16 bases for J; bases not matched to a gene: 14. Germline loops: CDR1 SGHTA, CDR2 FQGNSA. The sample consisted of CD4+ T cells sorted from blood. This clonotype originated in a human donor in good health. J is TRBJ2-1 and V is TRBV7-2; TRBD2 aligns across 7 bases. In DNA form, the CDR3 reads TGTGCCAGCAGCGTATCTGCCGGGACTAAGAAATTCTTC. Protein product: CASSVSAGTKKFF.